Given below is one TCR beta chain in context. Method: immunoSEQ multiplex PCR; TCRdb's copy keeps in-frame clones and lacks some. The data contain more than 60,000 clones, about 83% of them singletons. J lost 3 bases, V lost 4 bases, and 14 bases had no gene match. There are 16 residues in the CDR3. Germline V gives CDR1 SQVTM, CDR2 ANQGSEA. The data derive from a study of blood T cell repertoires in COVID-19. Study information: T cells, B-cell-depleted T cells, or PBMCs provided the cDNA or gDNA that served as material.

The chain carries TRBV29-1 and TRBJ1-1, with 7 positions matching TRBD1. The TCR originated in a woman of 80 years or more with active or convalescent COVID-19. The sample consisted of peripheral blood. The CDR3 DNA reads as TGCAGCGTTGTAGGGGGCCTATTTACTTTTGACACTGAAGCTTTCTTT. It yields the protein CSVVGGLFTFDTEAFF.